The next 21 T cell receptor beta chains were all read from a single sample in a study of chemoradiotherapy in HPV16-positive cancers. Some clones are missing from TCRdb's copy, which holds only in-frame ones; the method was immunoSEQ multiplex PCR. The sample shows about 39,000 clones, around 82% of them seen only once. The sequences come from blood, collected from a patient who underwent chemoradiotherapy. Receptors originate from a human donor with HPV-associated anogenital cancer.

This chain connects TRBV18 to TRBJ1-4, with 7 bases lining up with TRBD1. The V gene's germline CDR1 is KGHSH and CDR2 LQKENI. The CDR3 covers 18 residues. V was clipped by 4 bases and J by 0 bases; unmatched bases: 11. The CDR3 coding sequence is TGTGCCAGCTCACTTAAAGGGACAGCTTTCGCAACTAATGAAAAACTGTTTTTT. Encoded protein: CASSLKGTAFATNEKLFF.

The chain recombines TRBV2 with TRBJ2-1; D is perhaps TRBD1 (5 bases). The germline V gene encodes CDR1 SNHLY and CDR2 FYNNEI. The CDR3 spans 15 residues. Trimming took off 3 bases at V and 4 bases at J, with 13 bases between the two ends. CDR3 loop: CASSEDNSIYNEQFF. The CDR3 DNA reads as TGTGCCAGCAGTGAGGACAACTCCATATACAATGAGCAGTTCTTC.

This chain connects TRBV7-9 to TRBJ1-2; unclear D gene. V lost 0 bases to trimming and J lost 0 bases, with 8 bases between them. This CDR3 is built from 15 residues. Germline CDR1 reads SEHNR; CDR2 reads FQNEAQ (reference sequence). CDR3 amino acids: CASSLAFRANYGYTF. The CDR3 nucleotides are TGTGCCAGCAGCTTAGCTTTCCGAGCTAACTATGGCTACACCTTC.

This clone was found once. This chain uses TRBV5-5 with TRBJ1-1, with 7 bases matching TRBD1. Germline CDR1 is SGHKS and CDR2 is YYEKEE (reference sequence). The CDR3 covers 15 residues. V was clipped by 5 bases and J by 1 base; unmatched bases: 8. CDR3 DNA sequence: TGTGCCAGCAGAGTTACAGGGGTTGGGAACACTGAAGCTTTCTTT. It codes for CASRVTGVGNTEAFF.

The rearrangement uses TRBV30 and TRBJ1-4; the D is unclear. Per germline, CDR1 GTSNPN and CDR2 SVGIG (reference sequence). The CDR3 contains 14 residues. The germline V and J ends were trimmed by 3 bases and 8 bases, with 16 bases remaining between them. CDR3: CAWSEGRIEEKLFF. CDR3 sequence (DNA): TGTGCCTGGAGCGAAGGACGAATAGAGGAAAAACTGTTTTTT.

The gene calls are TRBV7-9 and TRBJ2-2; maybe TRBD1 (6 bases). The CDR3 has 15 amino acids. The germline gives CDR1 SEHNR, CDR2 FQNEAQ (reference sequence). Trimming took off 3 bases at V and 5 bases at J, with 13 bases between the two ends. The CDR3 loop is CASSFLGTGTGELFF. In DNA form, the CDR3 reads TGTGCCAGCAGCTTTTTAGGAACAGGGACCGGGGAGCTGTTTTTT.

This clone appeared once. The rearrangement joins TRBV11-2 to TRBJ2-5; 8 bases are shared with TRBD2. The germline V gene has CDR1 SGHAT and CDR2 FQNNGV. The CDR3 totals 15 residues. Trimming cost V 7 bases and J 5 bases; bases outside gene matches: 12. CDR3 sequence: CASTITGGAGETQYF. The CDR3 region has the DNA TGTGCCAGCACCATCACCGGGGGGGCCGGGGAGACCCAGTACTTC.

V and J are TRBV5-1 and TRBJ2-5, with TRBD2 matching 11 bases. V lost 2 bases to trimming and J lost 1 base; unmatched junction nucleotides: 4. The CDR3 has 16 amino acids. Germline-derived CDR1 and CDR2 are SGHRS and YFSETQ. This CDR3 is CASSLSGTSGQETQYF. The CDR3 nucleotides are TGCGCCAGCAGCTTATCCGGGACTAGCGGCCAAGAGACCCAGTACTTC.

The chain couples TRBV29-1 to TRBJ1-1, with D maybe TRBD1 (6 bases). V was trimmed by 7 bases and J by 4 bases, leaving 19 bases between them. Germline values: CDR1 SQVTM, CDR2 ANQGSEA. The CDR3 spans 14 residues. Here the CDR3 DNA reads TGCAGCGGCGGAAGAGGACAGCTGGGCACTGAAGCTTTCTTT. This translates into CSGGRGQLGTEAFF.

The chain carries TRBV25-1 and TRBJ1-3; 7 nucleotides match TRBD1. The ends lost 1 base at V and 2 bases at J; junction bases unmatched: 5. Germline CDR1 and CDR2: MGHDK and SYGVNS. The CDR3 spans 16 residues. CDR3 DNA sequence: TGTGCCAGCAGTGAATGGGCAGGGGGAACTGGAAACACCATATATTTT. Its translation: CASSEWAGGTGNTIYF.

This chain links TRBV4-1 with TRBJ1-1; 7 nucleotides line up with TRBD1. Germline V gene lookup returns CDR1 MGHRA and CDR2 YSYEKL. The V and J ends lost 1 base and 1 base, in that order; junction bases with no gene match: 12. The CDR3 is 18 amino acids. CDR3 protein: CASSQAQGLQGRNTEAFF. CDR3 sequence (DNA): TGCGCCAGCAGCCAAGCCCAGGGCCTACAGGGGAGGAACACTGAAGCTTTCTTT.

J is TRBJ1-5 and V is TRBV9; TRBD1 is a possible D gene (5 bases). Trimming pared 4 bases from V and 6 bases from J, leaving 17 bases between. The CDR3 totals 15 residues. Germline V lookup: CDR1 SGDLS, CDR2 YYNGEE. The CDR3 nucleotides are TGTGCCAGCAGCAAAGATGGGACTTCCCCTCAGCCCCAGCATTTT. Translated, it gives CASSKDGTSPQPQHF. The variable domain in full, completed from reference TRBV9 and TRBJ1-5, reads DSGVTQTPKHLITATGQRVTLRCSPRSGDLSVYWYQQSLDQGLQFLIQYYNGEERAKGNILERFSAQQFPDLHSELNLSSLELGDSALYFCASSKDGTSPQPQHFGDGTRLSIL.

The gene calls are TRBV28 and TRBJ2-6; tentative D call: TRBD2 (7 bases). V was pared by 6 bases and J by 4 bases, with 13 bases between. Germline V gives CDR1 MDHEN, CDR2 SYDVKM. CDR3 size: 15 residues. The CDR3 coding sequence is TGTGCCAGCAGCCCTGGGGGGGCAGGGGCCAACGTCCTGACTTTC. Amino acid sequence: CASSPGGAGANVLTF.

V usage is TRBV2 and J usage is TRBJ1-2; TRBD1 aligns across 7 bases. CDR1 SNHLY and CDR2 FYNNEI come from the germline V gene. J lost 8 bases, V lost 1 base, and 4 bases had no gene match. The CDR3 covers 13 residues. The CDR3 protein is CASSEGQGGGYTF. CDR3 coding DNA: TGTGCCAGCAGTGAAGGACAGGGAGGAGGCTACACCTTC. Combining the CDR3 with reference TRBV2 and TRBJ1-2 gives the whole variable domain EPEVTQTPSHQVTQMGQEVILRCVPISNHLYFYWYRQILGQKVEFLVSFYNNEISEKSEIFDDQFSVERPDGSNFTLKIRSTKLEDSAMYFCASSEGQGGGYTFGSGTRLTVV.

The genes are TRBV4-1 and TRBJ1-2; D might be TRBD1 (6 bases). CDR1 and CDR2 from the germline V gene are MGHRA and YSYEKL. Trimming took 0 bases from V and 4 from J, leaving 15 bases between them. The CDR3 length is 16 residues. The CDR3: CASSQDRSYRVYGYTF. The CDR3 DNA reads TGCGCCAGCAGCCAAGATAGGTCTTACAGGGTCTATGGCTACACCTTC.

This clone has more than one count but fewer than ten. In nucleotides, the CDR3 is TGTGCCAGCAGCTATAGACAGAACACTGAAGCTTTCTTT. Residues: CASSYRQNTEAFF. The chain recombines TRBV7-9 with TRBJ1-1; D is undetermined. Germline V CDR1 and CDR2: SEHNR, FQNEAQ (reference sequence). This CDR3 spans 13 amino acids. V lost 4 bases, J lost 1 base, and 7 bases lay in between.

The chain uses TRBV10-2 and TRBJ2-2, with 8 bases lining up with TRBD2. Losses at the gene ends were 11 bases for V and 6 bases for J; bases not matched to a gene: 8. CDR1 is WSHSY, CDR2 SAAADI, per germline. CDR3 length: 13 amino acids. This CDR3 reads CAGTSGGAGELFF. Here the CDR3 DNA reads TGCGCCGGCACGTCCGGGGGGGCCGGGGAGCTGTTTTTT.

The genes are TRBV4-1 and TRBJ1-1, with D possibly matching TRBD1 (5 bases). The CDR3 sequence is 15 residues long. Germline CDR1 is MGHRA and CDR2 is YSYEKL. Trimming took off 0 bases at V and 3 bases at J, with 11 bases between the two ends. The CDR3 spells CASSQDEGSDTEAFF. DNA for the CDR3: TGCGCCAGCAGCCAAGATGAGGGGTCGGACACTGAAGCTTTCTTT.

The rearrangement uses TRBV6-5 and TRBJ1-4; TRBD1 aligns across 7 bases. CDR1 and CDR2 (germline): MNHEY, SVGAGI. Losses at the gene ends were 3 bases for V and 5 bases for J; bases not matched to a gene: 6. The CDR3 is 15 residues long. DNA of the CDR3: TGTGCCAGCAGTTATTTAGGGACAGTGAATGAAAAACTGTTTTTT. It translates to CASSYLGTVNEKLFF.

V and J are TRBV18 and TRBJ1-1; maybe TRBD1 (5 bases). This CDR3 has 15 residues. The V end lost 7 bases, the J end lost 4 bases, and 19 bases lay between the germline ends. Germline V gene data show CDR1 as KGHSH and CDR2 as LQKENI. CDR3 sequence: CASLTGTAGSTEAFF. CDR3 nucleotides: TGTGCCAGCTTAACCGGGACTGCAGGGAGCACTGAAGCTTTCTTT. The whole variable domain, filled in from reference TRBV18 and TRBJ1-1, reads NAGVMQNPRHLVRRRGQEARLRCSPMKGHSHVYWYRQLPEEGLKFMVYLQKENIIDESGMPKERFSAEFPKEGPSILRIQQVVRGDSAAYFCASLTGTAGSTEAFFGQGTRLTVV.

The chain uses TRBV4-3 and TRBJ1-6; D is unresolved. Looked up from germline, CDR1 is LGHNA and CDR2 is YSLEER. Trimming pared 2 bases from V and 0 bases from J, leaving 11 bases between. CDR3 size: 17 residues. This chain's CDR3 is CASSQITASSYNSPLHF. CDR3 bases: TGCGCCAGCAGCCAAATAACGGCGAGCTCCTATAATTCACCCCTCCACTTT.